Listed below are T cell receptor beta chains from one sample, sequenced in a study of blood T cell repertoires in COVID-19. Repertoires were generated with immunoSEQ multiplex PCR, while TCRdb's copy carries only in-frame clones and drops some. This table holds around 170,000 clones, roughly 83% found once. The source material was PBMCs or T cells enriched from blood (not recorded which). These receptors were taken from a woman in her thirties who had recovered from COVID-19. Both conserved end residues are part of each CDR3. Each record gives: CDR3 protein, CDR3 DNA, D gene, clone size, J gene, V gene. The D gene is left open where the match is weak. The size field is filled for only some rows; it gives once, few, many or a size class.

CASSQHDRESNYGYTF | TGTGCCAGCAGCCAACATGACAGGGAATCAAACTATGGCTACACCTTC | TRBD1 | - | TRBJ1-2 | TRBV3-1/TRBV3-2
CARSHRQEGQPQHF | TGTGCCAGAAGTCATAGGCAGGAGGGACAGCCCCAGCATTTT | - | - | TRBJ1-5 | TRBV5-3
CASSITGFTDTQYF | TGTGCCAGCAGCATAACAGGGTTCACAGATACGCAGTATTTT | - | - | TRBJ2-3 | TRBV7-9
CASSFPTLAGINEQFF | TGTGCCAGCAGTTTCCCAACTCTAGCGGGAATCAATGAGCAGTTCTTC | TRBD2 | - | TRBJ2-1 | TRBV6-5
CSAPEVAGGQETQYF | TGCAGCGCCCCGGAGGTAGCGGGAGGGCAAGAGACCCAGTACTTC | TRBD2 | - | TRBJ2-5 | TRBV29-1
CASSQGSKATNEKLFF | TGTGCCAGCAGCCAGGGGAGTAAAGCAACTAATGAAAAACTGTTTTTT | - | few | TRBJ1-4 | TRBV9
CASSEGTGEGNTIYF | TGTGCCAGCAGTGAAGGTACAGGGGAAGGAAACACCATATATTTT | TRBD1 | few | TRBJ1-3 | TRBV6-1
CASSVGRALSTGELFF | TGTGCCAGCAGCGTAGGGAGGGCATTGAGCACCGGGGAGCTGTTTTTT | - | - | TRBJ2-2 | TRBV9
CASSPTGGKNIQYF | TGTGCCAGCAGTCCAACAGGGGGAAAAAACATTCAGTACTTC | TRBD1 | - | TRBJ2-4 | TRBV25-1
CASSDGAGPANYGYTF | TGTGCCAGCAGTGACGGGGCAGGCCCTGCTAACTATGGCTACACCTTC | - | - | TRBJ1-2 | TRBV6-4
CASSLYGLAVQETQYF | TGTGCCAGCAGCTTGTACGGACTAGCGGTCCAAGAGACCCAGTACTTC | TRBD2 | - | TRBJ2-5 | TRBV7-9
CASSIVGGSSGNTIYF | TGTGCCAGTAGTATAGTCGGCGGATCCTCTGGAAACACCATATATTTT | - | - | TRBJ1-3 | TRBV19
CASSSPGQGAYEQYF | TGTGCCAGCAGTTCTCCGGGACAGGGAGCCTACGAGCAGTACTTC | TRBD1 | many | TRBJ2-7 | TRBV6-5
CASSYATHGYTF | TGTGCCAGCAGTTACGCTACCCATGGCTACACCTTC | - | few | TRBJ1-2 | TRBV6-5
CASSVGADSYEQYF | TGTGCCAGCAGCGTAGGCGCCGACTCCTACGAGCAGTACTTC | - | - | TRBJ2-7 | TRBV9
CASSPGPSPLHF | TGTGCCAGCAGTCCAGGGCCTTCACCCCTCCACTTT | - | - | TRBJ1-6 | TRBV28
CASRSRAIGYEQYF | TGTGCCAGCAGATCGAGGGCTATTGGATACGAGCAGTACTTC | - | - | TRBJ2-7 | TRBV27
CANQRQGVFSDTQYF | TGTGCCAACCAGAGACAGGGTGTTTTTTCAGATACGCAGTATTTT | TRBD1 | - | TRBJ2-3 | TRBV9
CASSSPGLADNEQFF | TGTGCCAGCAGTTCCCCGGGACTAGCTGACAATGAGCAGTTCTTC | TRBD2 | - | TRBJ2-1 | TRBV6-5
CASSYDYGTGGQPQHF | TGCGCCAGCAGTTACGATTACGGGACAGGGGGTCAGCCCCAGCATTTT | TRBD1 | few | TRBJ1-5 | TRBV10-1
CASTQMGLAGYYEQYF | TGTGCCAGCACCCAAATGGGACTAGCGGGATACTACGAGCAGTACTTC | TRBD2 | - | TRBJ2-7 | TRBV28
CSERAGGNEQFF | TGCAGCGAACGGGCGGGAGGGAATGAGCAGTTCTTC | TRBD2 | - | TRBJ2-1 | TRBV29-1
CASSFRGGIDEQFF | TGTGCCAGCAGCTTTCGTGGAGGGATCGATGAGCAGTTCTTC | - | - | TRBJ2-1 | TRBV7-2
CASSRWGGNQPQHF | TGTGCCAGCAGCCGGTGGGGGGGAAATCAGCCCCAGCATTTT | - | once | TRBJ1-5 | TRBV28
CASSAPSTGELFF | TGTGCCAGCAGCGCCCCCTCCACCGGGGAGCTGTTTTTT | - | few | TRBJ2-2 | TRBV9
CASSPPEETQYF | TGTGCCAGCTCACCCCCCGAGGAGACCCAGTACTTC | - | - | TRBJ2-5 | TRBV18
CASSSRTGLNEKLFF | TGTGCCAGCAGTTCCAGGACAGGGCTTAATGAAAAACTGTTTTTT | TRBD1 | - | TRBJ1-4 | TRBV28
CASSSRLAGVVREQYF | TGTGCCAGCAGCTCGCGACTAGCGGGAGTAGTCAGAGAGCAGTACTTC | TRBD2 | - | TRBJ2-7 | TRBV6-4
CASRSIAGGPHNEQFF | TGTGCCAGCAGATCTATAGCGGGAGGGCCTCACAATGAGCAGTTCTTC | TRBD2 | - | TRBJ2-1 | TRBV28
CASSFSGSGNTIYF | TGTGCCAGCAGCTTCTCGGGCTCTGGAAACACCATATATTTT | - | - | TRBJ1-3 | TRBV5-4
CASSWTEDGNSPLHF | TGTGCCAGCAGCTGGACAGAAGATGGGAATTCACCCCTCCACTTT | - | - | TRBJ1-6 | TRBV6-5
CASSWGTGGNTIYF | TGTGCCAGCAGCTGGGGGACAGGCGGAAACACCATATATTTT | TRBD1 | - | TRBJ1-3 | TRBV5-4
CASSEAFLTYNEQFF | TGTGCCAGCAGTGAAGCGTTCCTAACCTACAATGAGCAGTTCTTC | - | few | TRBJ2-1 | TRBV2
CASSPLGQFSYEQYF | TGTGCCAGCAGTCCCCTGGGACAGTTTTCCTACGAGCAGTACTTC | TRBD1 | - | TRBJ2-7 | TRBV27